A selection of T cell receptor beta chains follows, all from one sample in a study of blood T cell repertoires in COVID-19. Data came from immunoSEQ multiplex PCR; TCRdb stores just in-frame clones and leaves some out. The sample consists of about 210,000 clones, about 88% of them appearing once. The specimen was peripheral blood. The receptors originated from a man in his 60s with acute or convalescent COVID-19. Both conserved end residues are part of each CDR3. The D gene is left open where the match is weak. The size entry is marked missing in some rows and otherwise reads once, few, many or a size class.

j_gene: TRBJ2-3; abundance: once; d_gene: NA; v_gene: TRBV6-5; CDR3aa: CASSYTGLPSTDTQYF; CDR3nt: TGTGCCAGCAGTTACACTGGACTTCCTTCCACAGATACGCAGTATTTT
j_gene: TRBJ1-5; abundance: few; d_gene: TRBD1; v_gene: TRBV19; CDR3aa: CASSGGTGKNQPQHF; CDR3nt: TGTGCCAGTAGTGGGGGGACAGGGAAAAATCAGCCCCAGCATTTT
j_gene: TRBJ2-7; abundance: few; d_gene: NA; v_gene: TRBV13; CDR3aa: CASSLEGAASYEQYF; CDR3nt: TGTGCCAGCAGCTTAGAAGGGGCAGCCTCCTACGAGCAGTACTTC
j_gene: TRBJ2-7; abundance: NA; d_gene: NA; v_gene: TRBV7-8; CDR3aa: CASSRGGGIYEQYF; CDR3nt: TGTGCCAGCAGCCGAGGCGGCGGGATTTACGAGCAGTACTTC
j_gene: TRBJ2-2; abundance: NA; d_gene: TRBD1; v_gene: TRBV19; CDR3aa: CASRPGTGKDTGELFF; CDR3nt: TGTGCCAGTAGACCCGGGACAGGGAAGGACACCGGGGAGCTGTTTTTT
j_gene: TRBJ1-2; abundance: NA; d_gene: TRBD1; v_gene: TRBV3-1/TRBV3-2; CDR3aa: CASSPRMGQSNYGYTF; CDR3nt: TGTGCCAGCAGCCCGCGAATGGGACAGTCTAACTATGGCTACACCTTC
j_gene: TRBJ1-6; abundance: NA; d_gene: NA; v_gene: TRBV6-2/TRBV6-3; CDR3aa: CASSKGYNSPLHF; CDR3nt: TGTGCCAGCAGCAAGGGGTATAATTCACCCCTCCACTTT
j_gene: TRBJ2-7; abundance: NA; d_gene: NA; v_gene: TRBV28; CDR3aa: CASSFRGYEQYF; CDR3nt: TGTGCCAGCAGTTTTCGGGGGTACGAGCAGTACTTC
j_gene: TRBJ2-2; abundance: NA; d_gene: TRBD1; v_gene: TRBV7-4; CDR3aa: CASSSDRGGAGELFF; CDR3nt: TGTGCCAGCAGCTCGGACAGGGGAGGGGCTGGGGAGCTGTTTTTT
j_gene: TRBJ1-2; abundance: NA; d_gene: NA; v_gene: TRBV6-5; CDR3aa: CASSLNQGSGYTF; CDR3nt: TGTGCCAGCAGTTTAAATCAGGGGAGCGGCTACACCTTC
j_gene: TRBJ2-3; abundance: NA; d_gene: TRBD2; v_gene: TRBV10-3; CDR3aa: CAIRRREGADTQYF; CDR3nt: TGTGCCATCCGACGTCGGGAGGGCGCGGATACGCAGTATTTT
j_gene: TRBJ2-5; abundance: NA; d_gene: TRBD1; v_gene: TRBV7-8; CDR3aa: CASTTGGTGQGQRAQYF; CDR3nt: TGTGCCAGCACCACTGGGGGGACGGGACAGGGGCAGCGGGCCCAGTACTTC
j_gene: TRBJ1-5; abundance: NA; d_gene: TRBD1; v_gene: TRBV6-1; CDR3aa: CASSEASGTGRNQPQHF; CDR3nt: TGTGCCAGCAGTGAAGCGAGCGGGACAGGGAGGAATCAGCCCCAGCATTTT
j_gene: TRBJ2-1; abundance: NA; d_gene: NA; v_gene: TRBV30; CDR3aa: CAWSTGSYNEQFF; CDR3nt: TGTGCCTGGAGTACCGGGTCCTACAATGAGCAGTTCTTC
j_gene: TRBJ1-2; abundance: NA; d_gene: TRBD1; v_gene: TRBV6-2/TRBV6-3; CDR3aa: CASSVRQGGTKYGYTF; CDR3nt: TGTGCCAGCAGTGTTCGACAGGGGGGGACTAAGTATGGCTACACCTTC
j_gene: TRBJ2-3; abundance: NA; d_gene: NA; v_gene: TRBV5-6; CDR3aa: CASSLGGPGGTDTQYF; CDR3nt: TGTGCCAGCAGCTTGGGGGGCCCAGGGGGCACAGATACGCAGTATTTT
j_gene: TRBJ1-5; abundance: NA; d_gene: NA; v_gene: TRBV19; CDR3aa: CASSIWSGGGNQPQHF; CDR3nt: TGTGCCAGTAGTATATGGTCGGGGGGGGGCAATCAGCCCCAGCATTTT
j_gene: TRBJ2-5; abundance: NA; d_gene: TRBD2; v_gene: TRBV4-3; CDR3aa: CASSQDRAGRGETQYF; CDR3nt: TGCGCCAGCAGCCAAGATCGGGCAGGGAGGGGAGAGACCCAGTACTTC
j_gene: TRBJ1-1; abundance: NA; d_gene: NA; v_gene: TRBV5-4; CDR3aa: CASSLASASTEAFF; CDR3nt: TGTGCCAGCAGCCTGGCGAGCGCCAGCACTGAAGCTTTCTTT
j_gene: TRBJ2-5; abundance: NA; d_gene: TRBD1; v_gene: TRBV5-1; CDR3aa: CASSLGLQGQETQYF; CDR3nt: TGCGCCAGCAGCTTGGGACTACAGGGGCAGGAGACCCAGTACTTC
j_gene: TRBJ2-1; abundance: NA; d_gene: TRBD2; v_gene: TRBV7-9; CDR3aa: CASSSPGLTYNEQFF; CDR3nt: TGTGCCAGCAGCTCTCCGGGACTAACTTACAATGAGCAGTTCTTC
j_gene: TRBJ1-2; abundance: NA; d_gene: NA; v_gene: TRBV7-2; CDR3aa: CASSLGGSTYGYTF; CDR3nt: TGTGCCAGCAGCTTAGGGGGCAGCACCTATGGCTACACCTTC
j_gene: TRBJ2-2; abundance: NA; d_gene: TRBD1; v_gene: TRBV27; CDR3aa: CASRTRDRSIGELFF; CDR3nt: TGTGCCAGCAGAACCCGGGACAGGTCGATCGGGGAGCTGTTTTTT
j_gene: TRBJ2-3; abundance: NA; d_gene: TRBD2; v_gene: TRBV5-1; CDR3aa: CASSPTTSGGSADTQYF; CDR3nt: TGCGCCAGCAGCCCGACGACTAGCGGGGGGTCCGCAGATACGCAGTATTTT
j_gene: TRBJ2-2; abundance: NA; d_gene: NA; v_gene: TRBV21-1; CDR3aa: CASSNPPSGGENTGELFF; CDR3nt: TGTGCCAGCAGCAATCCTCCTAGCGGGGGAGAGAACACCGGGGAGCTGTTTTTT
j_gene: TRBJ1-5; abundance: NA; d_gene: NA; v_gene: TRBV4-3; CDR3aa: CASSQVHGMSNQPQHF; CDR3nt: TGCGCCAGCAGCCAAGTCCACGGGATGAGCAATCAGCCCCAGCATTTT
j_gene: TRBJ2-3; abundance: NA; d_gene: NA; v_gene: TRBV7-3; CDR3aa: CASSPAGGGDTQYF; CDR3nt: TGTGCCAGCAGCCCAGCAGGAGGCGGGGATACGCAGTATTTT